Listed below are T cell receptor beta chains from one sample, sequenced in a study of blood T cell repertoires in COVID-19. Measured with immunoSEQ multiplex PCR; TCRdb has only the in-frame clones, and not every one. Counted here are 150,000 or so clones, roughly 79% occurring once; the ten biggest clones make up over 2.5%. Sequencing input: PBMCs or T cells enriched from blood (not recorded which). The receptors originated from a woman aged 45 to 65 who had recovered from COVID-19. CDR3s include the opening cysteine and the closing phenylalanine or tryptophan. A D gene is named only where the DNA matches it firmly. Some rows have no size entry. The others give once, few or many, or a class for an expanded clone.

d_gene: .
j_gene: TRBJ1-5
abundance: .
v_gene: TRBV4-1
CDR3nt: TGCGCCAGCAGCCAGACGGAGCGGAGCAATCAGCCCCAGCATTTT
CDR3aa: CASSQTERSNQPQHF

d_gene: .
j_gene: TRBJ2-7
abundance: .
v_gene: TRBV2
CDR3nt: TGTGCCAGCAGACAGGACCCCAGCGACTACGAGCAGTACTTC
CDR3aa: CASRQDPSDYEQYF

d_gene: TRBD2
j_gene: TRBJ2-1
abundance: .
v_gene: TRBV11-2
CDR3nt: TGTGCCAGCAGCCCTAGGGAGCGGGGGGGCCATGAGCAGTTCTTC
CDR3aa: CASSPRERGGHEQFF

d_gene: .
j_gene: TRBJ2-1
abundance: .
v_gene: TRBV19
CDR3nt: TGTGCCAGTAGTATAGGTGAGGGGGAGAGCTCCTACAATGAGCAGTTCTTC
CDR3aa: CASSIGEGESSYNEQFF

d_gene: TRBD1
j_gene: TRBJ1-2
abundance: .
v_gene: TRBV30
CDR3nt: TGTGCCTGGTCACCCAGGGGGAACTATGGCTACACCTTC
CDR3aa: CAWSPRGNYGYTF

d_gene: .
j_gene: TRBJ2-2
abundance: many
v_gene: TRBV11-3
CDR3nt: TGTGCCAGCAGCCTGCGGGACCCCGGGGAGCTGTTTTTT
CDR3aa: CASSLRDPGELFF

d_gene: .
j_gene: TRBJ1-4
abundance: .
v_gene: TRBV12-1
CDR3nt: TGTGCCAGCTACAGGGGGCTGGGTGAAAAACTGTTTTTT
CDR3aa: CASYRGLGEKLFF

d_gene: .
j_gene: TRBJ2-2
abundance: once
v_gene: TRBV11-3
CDR3nt: TGTGCCAGCAGCTCCCCTGCGGGGCGGCTGACCGGGGAGCTGTTTTTT
CDR3aa: CASSSPAGRLTGELFF

d_gene: .
j_gene: TRBJ2-7
abundance: .
v_gene: TRBV28
CDR3nt: TGTGCCAGCAGTTCCGAGGCGGGCGAGCAGTACTTC
CDR3aa: CASSSEAGEQYF

d_gene: .
j_gene: TRBJ2-7
abundance: .
v_gene: TRBV12-3/TRBV12-4
CDR3nt: TGTGCCAGCAGTTTTGAACGGGCCTACGAGCAGTACTTC
CDR3aa: CASSFERAYEQYF

d_gene: .
j_gene: TRBJ2-1
abundance: .
v_gene: TRBV4-1
CDR3nt: TGCGCCAGCAGCCTTGGACCGGGGAATGAGCAGTTCTTC
CDR3aa: CASSLGPGNEQFF

d_gene: TRBD1
j_gene: TRBJ2-3
abundance: .
v_gene: TRBV5-1
CDR3nt: TGCGCCAGCAGCAGACAGGGGGCTTGGGGAGATACGCAGTATTTT
CDR3aa: CASSRQGAWGDTQYF

d_gene: .
j_gene: TRBJ1-1
abundance: .
v_gene: TRBV5-1
CDR3nt: TGCGCCAGCAGCTTGGGTAGCACTGAAGCTTTCTTT
CDR3aa: CASSLGSTEAFF

d_gene: .
j_gene: TRBJ1-1
abundance: .
v_gene: TRBV11-2
CDR3nt: TGTGCCAGCAGTCCGGACACAAACACTGAAGCTTTCTTT
CDR3aa: CASSPDTNTEAFF

d_gene: .
j_gene: TRBJ2-5
abundance: .
v_gene: TRBV15
CDR3nt: TGTGCCACCAGCAGAGACAGGGCTGAGACCCAGTACTTC
CDR3aa: CATSRDRAETQYF